This TCR beta chain is drawn from a study of cytomegalovirus exposure and HLA in healthy donors. Germline V CDR1 and CDR2: KGHSH, LQKENI. The CDR3 has 17 amino acids. The V and J ends lost 3 bases and 4 bases, in that order; junction bases with no gene match: 8. PCR amplification relied on 60 Vbeta primers (plus 13 Jbeta primers). Here immunoSEQ multiplex PCR was the method, and the copy in TCRdb shows in-frame clones only, minus some. The sample has roughly 180,000 clones, 70% to 90% seen once. The chain uses TRBV18 and TRBJ2-3, with 12 bases that match TRBD2. Specimen: PBMCs. This TCR came from a man aged 18 to 29 in good health and CMV-seropositive. The CDR3 DNA reads TGTGCCAGCTCACCTTTTTCCCTAGCGGGGGGGCCAGATACGCAGTATTTT. Its protein is CASSPFSLAGGPDTQYF.